These T cell receptor beta chains were read from a single sample in a study of blood T cell repertoires in COVID-19. The data were produced by immunoSEQ multiplex PCR, yet TCRdb's version contains in-frame clones alone and is incomplete. The data show around 99,000 clones, just under 90% seen once. Sequencing input: peripheral blood. Every receptor here comes from a human donor in a cohort sampled during active COVID-19. Both conserved end residues are part of each CDR3. The D gene is left open where the match is weak. The size of a clone is reported for some rows only, either as once, few or many, or as a class for expanded clones.

D | J | size | V | length | CDR3 | DNA
- | TRBJ2-7 | - | TRBV4-3 | 15 | CASSQESFRVYEQYF | TGCGCCAGCAGCCAAGAATCCTTCAGGGTCTACGAGCAGTACTTC
- | TRBJ1-1 | - | TRBV10-3 | 13 | CAISESQGTEAFF | TGTGCCATCAGTGAGTCTCAGGGTACTGAAGCTTTCTTT
TRBD2 | TRBJ2-4 | - | TRBV6-2/TRBV6-3 | 23 | CASSPWRASGGVFQLKAKNIQYF | TGTGCCAGCAGCCCTTGGAGGGCTAGCGGGGGTGTATTCCAACTCAAAGCCAAAAACATTCAGTACTTC
TRBD1 | TRBJ1-5 | - | TRBV4-3 | 18 | CASSHRRRHRGRIQPQHF | TGCGCCAGCAGCCACCGCAGGAGACACAGGGGGCGTATTCAGCCCCAGCATTTT
TRBD1 | TRBJ2-1 | - | TRBV9 | 15 | CASSVGQGAYNEQFF | TGTGCCAGCAGCGTCGGTCAGGGGGCCTACAATGAGCAGTTCTTC
TRBD2 | TRBJ2-1 | - | TRBV4-3 | 17 | CASSQEGAGGPLNEQFF | TGCGCCAGCAGCCAAGAGGGGGCGGGAGGGCCTCTCAATGAGCAGTTCTTC
- | TRBJ1-5 | - | TRBV19 | 15 | CASTPFGGDNQPQHF | TGTGCCAGTACCCCCTTTGGGGGCGACAATCAGCCCCAGCATTTT
- | TRBJ2-5 | - | TRBV5-1 | 13 | CASSLAGRETQYF | TGCGCCAGCAGCTTGGCAGGGCGGGAGACCCAGTACTTC
- | TRBJ1-1 | once | TRBV5-4 | 13 | CASNGGLNTEAFF | TGTGCCAGCAATGGTGGCTTGAACACTGAAGCTTTCTTT
- | TRBJ1-1 | - | TRBV7-3 | 13 | CASSEHGNTEAFF | TGTGCCAGCAGCGAGCACGGGAACACTGAAGCTTTCTTT